Listed here are 5 T cell receptor beta chains from one sample, sequenced in a study of T cells in Graves' hyperthyroidism and ophthalmopathy (dated by TCRdb to the late 2010s). Libraries were prepared through multiplex PCR. The sequencing machine was an Illumina HiSeq 2000. The TCR beta CDR3 regions were amplified from the RNA transcripts. The first round of RT-PCR for the TCR CDR3 was performed with the HTBI primer set and the Qiagen OneStep RT-PCR kit. In-frame beta chains were kept once TCRdb had trimmed the public reads at Q25 with fastp and called clones with MiXCR. Rows with one shared CDR3 protein collapse into an entry with the most common genes and DNA. This sample gives 700,000 or so distinct CDR3 sequences in total; about a sixth of them show up just once. Under 8.5% of the sample lies in the top ten. Material for sequencing was blood. These receptors were obtained from a man younger than 30 with Graves' hyperthyroidism.

CDR3: CASSLVPSGRGEQYF. The CDR3 DNA reads as TGTGCCAGCAGCTTAGTCCCTAGCGGGAGAGGCGAGCAGTACTTC. The chain recombines TRBV7-6 with TRBJ2-7; 10 nucleotides line up with TRBD2. CDR1 SGHVS and CDR2 FNYEAQ come from the germline V gene. This CDR3 contains 15 residues. Trimming at V came to 1 base and at J to 6 bases, leaving 6 bases not matched to a gene. Combining the CDR3 with reference TRBV7-6 and TRBJ2-7 gives the whole variable domain GAGVSQSPRYKVTKRGQDVALRCDPISGHVSLYWYRQALGQGPEFLTYFNYEAQQDKSGLPNDRFSAERPEGSISTLTIQRTEQRDSAMYRCASSLVPSGRGEQYFGPGTRLTVT.

The chain uses TRBV6-1 and TRBJ2-3, with TRBD2 identical over 9 bases. Trimming at V came to 6 bases and at J to 0 bases, leaving 13 bases not matched to a gene. CDR1 MNHNS and CDR2 SASEGT come from the germline V gene. This CDR3 is 18 amino acids long. CDR3 sequence: CASSPRGLAYISTDTQYF. CDR3 sequence (DNA): TGTGCCAGCAGCCCTCGGGGACTAGCCTATATTAGCACAGATACGCAGTATTTT.

This chain joins TRBV5-8 and TRBJ2-3; a possible D gene is TRBD2 (5 bases). Germline V gene data show CDR1 as SGHTS and CDR2 as YDEGEE. The V end lost 4 bases, the J end lost 2 bases, and 17 bases lay between the germline ends. There are 16 residues in the CDR3. For the CDR3, the DNA is TGTGCCAGCAGCCAAGAGAGGGTAGGAGTCACAGATACGCAGTATTTT. Amino acids: CASSQERVGVTDTQYF.

This clonotype was counted ten times or more. The J gene is TRBJ2-1, the V gene TRBV11-2; perhaps TRBD1 as D (5 bases). The CDR3 length is 13 residues. V lost 4 bases and J 13 bases, leaving 17 bases between the germline ends. Per the germline V gene, CDR1 is SGHAT and CDR2 is FQNNGV. The CDR3 is CASSYATAVGQFF. In DNA form, the CDR3 reads TGTGCCAGCAGCTACGCGACAGCCGTAGGCCAGTTCTTC.

The chain combines TRBV12-3 or TRBV12-4 with TRBJ1-1; the D gene is possibly TRBD1 (6 bases). This CDR3 region has 14 residues. V was trimmed by 2 bases and J by 3 bases, leaving 10 bases between them. In nucleotides, the CDR3 is TGTGCCAGCAGTTTACAGGGGTTGGACACTGAAGCTTTCTTT. Translated: CASSLQGLDTEAFF.